A single T cell receptor (beta chain) is shown here with its context. Its specificity is not known. The sample belongs to a study of memory CD4+ T cells and cytomegalovirus serostatus. Overall study findings and caveats: 67 of 164 known CMV-associated TCRbeta sequences appeared in CD4+ memory.

The CDR3 is made up of 13 amino acids. V lost 7 bases and J 4 bases, leaving 16 bases between the germline ends. Germline CDR1 SQVTM, CDR2 ANQGSEA. The sort gate was single viable CD3+CD4+CD8-CD45RO+ cells for memory CD4+ T cells. Total CD4+ T cells were enriched by CD4 positive selection. The repertoire was sequenced with immunoSEQ multiplex PCR; TCRdb's copy has only in-frame clones and lacks some. The data contain about 52,000 clones, about 83% of them singletons. The V call is TRBV29-1, the J call TRBJ2-5; D is perhaps TRBD2 (6 bases). The TCR sequence derives from an adult in good health and CMV-seropositive. Material for sequencing was memory CD4+ T cells from blood. The CDR3 DNA sequence: TGCAGCGCCCTCGCGGGGTGGATAGAGACCCAGTACTTC. Protein sequence: CSALAGWIETQYF.